The 24 T cell receptor beta chains below all came from one sample that was sequenced in a study of OX40 agonist ivuxolimab in advanced cancers. The method was immunoSEQ multiplex PCR; TCRdb's version includes in-frame clones alone and lacks a portion of them. The repertoire consists of tens of thousands of clones, with around nine tenths occurring once and the leading ten covering about 0.25%. Source: CD4+ or CD8+ T cells sorted from blood, taken in a trial of the OX40 agonist ivuxolimab. Source of these receptors: an adult with an advanced solid tumor such as melanoma, head and neck, liver or kidney cancer.

The gene calls are TRBV2 and TRBJ2-1; the match to TRBD2 covers 15 bases. Germline CDR1 is SNHLY and CDR2 is FYNNEI. The CDR3 contains 18 residues. V was clipped by 6 bases and J by 1 base; unmatched bases: 7. The CDR3 spells CASSDGLAGGSSYNEQFF. Here the CDR3 DNA reads TGTGCCAGCAGCGACGGACTAGCGGGAGGGTCGTCCTACAATGAGCAGTTCTTC.

The chain uses TRBV11-3 and TRBJ2-1; D is undetermined. The length of the CDR3 is 14 residues. CDR1 SGHNT and CDR2 YENEEA come from the germline V gene. V was clipped by 3 bases and J by 6 bases, with 12 bases between them. The CDR3 loop is CASSFSLQSNEQFF. CDR3 sequence (DNA): TGTGCCAGCAGCTTCTCACTGCAAAGCAATGAGCAGTTCTTC.

V usage is TRBV5-1 and J usage is TRBJ2-2; 7 positions agree with TRBD2. CDR1 and CDR2 (germline): SGHRS, YFSETQ. The CDR3 length is 17 residues. With 0 bases clipped from V and 2 bases from J, the junction kept 7 bases outside the gene matches. The CDR3 reads CASSLDGAGVNTGELFF. The CDR3 region has the DNA TGCGCCAGCAGCTTGGACGGGGCGGGAGTAAACACCGGGGAGCTGTTTTTT.

This chain connects TRBV7-2 to TRBJ2-7; TRBD2 might be the D (5 bases). Germline CDR1 reads SGHTA; CDR2 reads FQGNSA. This CDR3 comprises 15 residues. V was shortened by 1 base and J by 2 bases, with 12 bases between the two germline ends. The CDR3 region is CASSLERPGTYEQYF. In nucleotides, the CDR3 is TGTGCCAGCAGCTTAGAGCGCCCGGGGACCTACGAGCAGTACTTC.

This clone was observed once. The rearrangement joins TRBV7-9 to TRBJ1-4, with D unclear. Trimming removed 4 bases at V and 0 bases at J, with 12 bases between. CDR1 and CDR2 (germline): SEHNR, FQNEAQ (reference sequence). CDR3 length equals 16 residues. Here the CDR3 DNA reads TGTGCCAGCAGCTACTCGCCGGGAGCAACTAATGAAAAACTGTTTTTT. It encodes CASSYSPGATNEKLFF. Full variable domain (rest looked up from reference TRBV7-9 and TRBJ1-4): DTGVSQNPRHKITKRGQNVTFRCDPISEHNRLYWYRQTLGQGPEFLTYFQNEAQLEKSRLLSDRFSAERPKGSFSTLEIQRTEQGDSAMYLCASSYSPGATNEKLFFGSGTQLSVL.

The chain carries TRBV18 and TRBJ2-7, with D uncertain. CDR3 size: 13 residues. Trimming shortened V by 3 bases and J by 4 bases, and 10 bases separated the two germline ends. Per the germline V gene, CDR1 is KGHSH and CDR2 is LQKENI. CDR3 in amino acids: CASSPGANYEQYF. CDR3 sequence (DNA): TGTGCCAGCTCACCGGGCGCTAATTACGAGCAGTACTTC.

The genes are TRBV7-2 and TRBJ2-7; TRBD1 matches 11 bases. V lost 3 bases, J lost 6 bases, and 7 bases stayed unmatched. Germline values: CDR1 SGHTA, CDR2 FQGNSA. The CDR3 is 15 amino acids. The CDR3 loop reads CASSFRRGQGVEQYF. For the CDR3, the DNA is TGTGCCAGCAGCTTTCGACGGGGACAGGGGGTCGAGCAGTACTTC.

This chain joins TRBV2 and TRBJ2-5; D is possibly TRBD1 (5 bases). In germline, CDR1 is SNHLY, CDR2 FYNNEI. V was clipped by 6 bases and J by 5 bases, with 13 bases between them. This CDR3 is built from 13 residues. CDR3 nucleotides: TGTGCCAGCAGCGTCGACAGAAGGGAGACCCAGTACTTC. It translates to CASSVDRRETQYF.

J is TRBJ1-3 and V is TRBV10-3; D ambiguous. Between the trimmed V and J ends, which lost 4 bases and 0 bases, there was a span of 4 bases. Germline V gene lookup returns CDR1 ENHRY and CDR2 SYGVKD. This CDR3 spans 13 amino acids. The CDR3 region has the DNA TGTGCCATCAGTGTCCTCTCTGGAAACACCATATATTTT. Translated, it gives CAISVLSGNTIYF.

The chain couples TRBV5-1 to TRBJ2-5; 7 bases match TRBD2. The CDR3 spans 15 residues. J gave up 1 base and V 2 bases, and 5 bases lay outside the gene matches. Germline V gene data show CDR1 as SGHRS and CDR2 as YFSETQ. The CDR3 sequence is CASSLRWGGQETQYF. CDR3 nucleotides: TGCGCCAGCAGCTTAAGGTGGGGGGGCCAAGAGACCCAGTACTTC.

The chain carries TRBV11-2 and TRBJ1-4; 7 positions match TRBD1. Per germline, CDR1 SGHAT and CDR2 FQNNGV. CDR3 length: 15 residues. V lost 6 bases and J lost 0; bases outside the gene matches: 4. CDR3 residues: CASRTGLATNEKLFF. DNA of the CDR3: TGTGCCAGCAGGACAGGGCTAGCAACTAATGAAAAACTGTTTTTT.

This chain uses TRBV12-5 with TRBJ2-7; D might be TRBD1 or TRBD2, each matching 6 bases. Trimming cost V 1 base and J 7 bases, with 11 bases left between them. The germline CDR1 and CDR2 sequences are LGHNT and FRNRAP. The CDR3 is 13 residues long. This CDR3 reads CASGLGGALEQYF. CDR3 DNA: TGTGCTAGTGGTTTGGGGGGGGCGTTGGAGCAGTACTTC.

The chain employs TRBV5-1 and TRBJ2-5; tentatively, D is TRBD2 (6 bases). The germline V and J ends were trimmed by 3 bases and 2 bases, with 14 bases remaining between them. CDR1 and CDR2 from the germline V gene are SGHRS and YFSETQ. The CDR3 consists of 15 residues. CDR3 in amino acids: CASSSGSSAQETQYF. The DNA of the CDR3 is TGCGCCAGCAGCTCCGGTTCTAGCGCACAAGAGACCCAGTACTTC.

The V gene is TRBV6-5, the J gene TRBJ2-7; TRBD2 matches 8 bases. V lost 2 bases, J lost 7 bases, and 10 bases stayed unmatched. Germline assignment: CDR1 MNHEY and CDR2 SVGAGI. CDR3 length equals 15 residues. The CDR3 spells CASSYSPGGPGEQYF. CDR3 DNA: TGTGCCAGCAGTTACAGCCCGGGAGGGCCGGGGGAGCAGTACTTC.

The rearrangement links TRBV27 to TRBJ1-4; D is undetermined. The germline CDR1 and CDR2 sequences are MNHEY and SMNVEV (reference sequence). The CDR3 covers 13 residues. V lost 7 bases and J 4 bases, leaving 10 bases between the germline ends. DNA for the CDR3: TGTGCCAGCAAGCGGGTCGATAATGAAAAACTGTTTTTT. Residues: CASKRVDNEKLFF.

This clone was observed once. This sequence joins TRBV29-1 and TRBJ1-1, with 7 bases identical to TRBD1. The CDR3 runs 13 residues. Germline V gene data show CDR1 as SQVTM and CDR2 as ANQGSEA. V was pared by 7 bases and J by 5 bases, with 10 bases of the junction left unmatched. This CDR3 reads CSGRQGERTEAFF. As DNA, the CDR3 is TGCAGCGGAAGACAGGGTGAAAGAACTGAAGCTTTCTTT.

The chain combines TRBV9 with TRBJ2-1; no reliable D call. CDR3 size: 16 residues. Germline assignment: CDR1 SGDLS and CDR2 YYNGEE. Trimming removed 0 bases from V and 3 bases from J, with 13 bases in between. The CDR3 sequence is CASSVEVVAVYNEQFF. The CDR3 DNA reads as TGTGCCAGCAGCGTAGAAGTGGTAGCAGTCTACAATGAGCAGTTCTTC.

The chain employs TRBV28 and TRBJ2-7; D is undetermined. The CDR3 extends over 15 amino acids. Trimming removed 4 bases at V and 6 bases at J, with 19 bases between. Germline V lookup: CDR1 MDHEN, CDR2 SYDVKM. The CDR3 is CASSSSPWTTREQYF. In DNA form, the CDR3 reads TGTGCCAGCAGTTCATCCCCATGGACCACCCGCGAGCAGTACTTC.

This clone has only a few counts. The rearrangement joins TRBV27 to TRBJ1-2, with D perhaps matching TRBD1 (5 bases). The V gene lost 0 bases and the J gene lost 2 bases, with 10 bases spanning the gap. CDR3 size: 15 residues. The germline V gene has CDR1 MNHEY and CDR2 SMNVEV (reference sequence). The CDR3 nucleotides read TGTGCCAGCAGTTTATCGGCAGGGATCAACTATGGCTACACCTTC. This sequence encodes CASSLSAGINYGYTF.

This chain joins TRBV5-1 and TRBJ2-6; no clear D. Germline V gene data show CDR1 as SGHRS and CDR2 as YFSETQ. V dropped 7 bases and J dropped 6 bases, with 8 bases sitting between them. The CDR3 is 12 residues long. This chain's CDR3 is CASHHEANVLTF. The CDR3 DNA sequence: TGCGCCAGCCACCACGAGGCCAACGTCCTGACTTTC.

The sample holds one count of this clone. CDR3 in amino acids: CASSSRSSGYNEQFF. CDR3 nucleotides: TGCGCCAGCAGCTCTCGGTCCTCAGGATACAATGAGCAGTTCTTC. The V call is TRBV5-1, the J call TRBJ2-1; D is uncertain. V lost 3 bases to trimming and J lost 4 bases, with 14 bases between them. The CDR3 has 15 residues. The germline V gene has CDR1 SGHRS and CDR2 YFSETQ.

This clone was observed a handful of times. The CDR3 region has the DNA TGTGCCAGCAGCCAAGGACTAGCGACCTACAATGAGCAGTTCTTC. Encoded protein: CASSQGLATYNEQFF. V gene TRBV7-8 combines with J gene TRBJ2-1, with 9 bases lining up with TRBD2. Germline V gene data show CDR1 as SGHVS and CDR2 as FQNEAQ. The trim removed 5 bases at V and 2 bases at J, leaving 4 bases unmatched. This CDR3 comprises 15 residues.

The chain carries TRBV29-1 and TRBJ1-5; D is undetermined. The V gene lost 4 bases and the J gene lost 0 bases, with 7 bases spanning the gap. Germline values: CDR1 SQVTM, CDR2 ANQGSEA. This CDR3 region has 13 residues. The CDR3 nucleotides read TGCAGCGTTGCGGGGAATAGCAATCAGCCCCAGCATTTT. The encoded protein is CSVAGNSNQPQHF. Using reference TRBV29-1 and TRBJ1-5 for the parts outside the CDR3, the full variable domain is SAVISQKPSRDICQRGTSLTIQCQVDSQVTMMFWYRQQPGQSLTLIATANQGSEATYESGFVIDKFPISRPNLTFSTLTVSNMSPEDSSIYLCSVAGNSNQPQHFGDGTRLSIL.

The gene calls are TRBV5-5 and TRBJ1-1; TRBD1 agrees at 7 bases. This CDR3 spans 14 amino acids. The V and J ends lost 4 bases and 1 base, in that order; junction bases with no gene match: 4. Germline V gives CDR1 SGHKS, CDR2 YYEKEE (reference sequence). CDR3 protein: CASSVRDRNTEAFF. The CDR3 region has the DNA TGTGCCAGCAGCGTCCGGGACAGGAACACTGAAGCTTTCTTT. Based on the CDR3 plus reference TRBV5-5 and TRBJ1-1, the full variable domain is DAGVTQSPTHLIKTRGQQVTLRCSPISGHKSVSWYQQVLGQGPQFIFQYYEKEERGRGNFPDRFSARQFPNYSSELNVNALLLGDSALYLCASSVRDRNTEAFFGQGTRLTVV.